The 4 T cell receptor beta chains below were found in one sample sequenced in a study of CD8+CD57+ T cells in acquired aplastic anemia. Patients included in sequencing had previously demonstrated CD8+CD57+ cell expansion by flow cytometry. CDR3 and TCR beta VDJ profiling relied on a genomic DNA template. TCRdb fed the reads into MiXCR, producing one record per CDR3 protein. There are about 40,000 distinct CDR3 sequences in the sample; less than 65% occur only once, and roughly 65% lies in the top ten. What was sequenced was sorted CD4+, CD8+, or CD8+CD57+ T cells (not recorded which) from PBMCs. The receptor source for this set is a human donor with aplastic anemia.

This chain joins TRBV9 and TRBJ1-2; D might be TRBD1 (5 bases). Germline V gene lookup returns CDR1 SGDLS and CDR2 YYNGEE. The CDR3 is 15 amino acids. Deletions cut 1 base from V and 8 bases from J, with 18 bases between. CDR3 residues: CASSVNAGPVEGYTF. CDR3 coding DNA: TGTGCCAGCAGCGTAAATGCAGGGCCAGTCGAAGGCTACACCTTC.

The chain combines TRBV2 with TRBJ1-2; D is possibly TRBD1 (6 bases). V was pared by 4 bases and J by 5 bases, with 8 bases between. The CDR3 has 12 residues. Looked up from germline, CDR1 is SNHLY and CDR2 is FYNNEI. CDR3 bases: TGTGCCAGCAGTGTCGGACAGTATGGCTACACCTTC. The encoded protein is CASSVGQYGYTF.

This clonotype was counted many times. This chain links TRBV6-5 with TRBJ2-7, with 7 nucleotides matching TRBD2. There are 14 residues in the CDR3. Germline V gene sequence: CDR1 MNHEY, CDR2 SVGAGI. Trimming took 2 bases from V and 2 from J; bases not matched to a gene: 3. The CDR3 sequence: CASSYPGGAYEQYF. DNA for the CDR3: TGTGCCAGCAGTTACCCGGGGGGAGCCTACGAGCAGTACTTC.

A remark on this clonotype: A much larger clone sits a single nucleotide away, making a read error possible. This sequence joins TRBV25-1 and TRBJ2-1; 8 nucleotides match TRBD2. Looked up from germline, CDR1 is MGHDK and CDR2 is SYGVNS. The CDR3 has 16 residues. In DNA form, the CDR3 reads TGTGCCGGCAGTTACGGCGGGGGGTACTCCTACAATGAGCAGTTCTTC. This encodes CAGSYGGGYSYNEQFF.